Below, one T cell receptor beta chain is given with its context. Its antigen is unknown. No base quality information exists; no much larger clone differs at one position. The sample is drawn from a study of blood T cell repertoires in COVID-19 (TCRdb year 2020). The study in broad terms: Samples covering the acute and convalescent phases of COVID-19 were provided by collaborators in the United States, Italy and Spain. The samples were drawn from two sources: the first 160 participants of the ongoing ImmuneRACE study, and fewer than 1,500 subjects contributed by 6 global collaborators. Subjects who had been exposed to COVID-19, were actively infected with it, or had recovered from it provided the deeply sampled blood TCRbeta repertoires that made up the dataset. The material from the prospective study consisted of cDNA or gDNA derived from T cells, B-cell-depleted T cells, or PBMCs. The repertoires were made available in a free public database intended to serve as a resource for research on the immune response to SARS-CoV-2. The sample metadata nearly always contained a de-identified subject ID, COVID-19 status, age in years and sex. Where HLA class I and class II types were available, the types were taken from metadata supplied by the sample provider, not from assay-based typing.

What the study reported, not specific to this receptor: How much clinical and demographic metadata was included differed by source and by participant, and the metadata was provided uncurated.

Whole blood was collected in K2EDTA tubes by collaborating institutions according to the institutions' own protocols. For TCRbeta analysis, collaborators shipped samples as frozen whole blood, isolated PBMCs, or DNA extracted from either of those sample types. TCRbeta CDR3 regions were amplified from genomic DNA by means of the immunoSEQ Assay, a bias-controlled multiplex PCR. The source study handled its data this way. Within the assay, amplification of reference gene primers was used to estimate how many nucleated cells each sample contained. Sequence reads were collapsed and filtered to measure the absolute abundance of every unique TCRbeta CDR3 rearrangement. For each sample, productive Simpson clonality was calculated by taking the square root of Simpson's diversity index across productive rearrangements. TCRdb's version of the immuneACCESS table is confined to in-frame rearrangements and falls short of the full clone set. An unresolved V gene accounts for under half of the shortfall where checked; the remainder is of unknown origin. D and trimming were read from the DNA, whereas the V and J calls and clone size are those reported in that table. Present in this sample are 90,000 to 110,000 clones, approximately 82% of which were seen just once. The ten largest clonotypes hold about 20% of the sample.

The germline V gene sets CDR1 to SGHVS and CDR2 to FQNEAQ. The V end loses 3 bases and the J end loses 0 bases, and a stretch of 12 bases separates them. From cysteine to phenylalanine, the CDR3 is 15 amino acids long. The kept DNA is CDR3 alone, 45 bases in frame from the first base. The sample consisted of peripheral blood. The chain uses TRBV7-8 and TRBJ2-7; no D gene can be assigned with confidence. This sequence originates from an older woman with acute or convalescent COVID-19. In nucleotide form, the sequence is TGTGCCAGCAGCTTGCGCCCTCCCCCCTCCTACGAGCAGTACTTC. Protein translation: CASSLRPPPSYEQYF. Reference TRBV7-8 and TRBJ2-7 proteins supply the regions before and after the CDR3; the full variable domain is: GAGVSQSPRYKVAKRGQDVALRCDPISGHVSLFWYQQALGQGPEFLTYFQNEAQLDKSGLPSDRFFAERPEGSVSTLKIQRTQQEDSAVYLCASSLRPPPSYEQYFGPGTRLTVT.